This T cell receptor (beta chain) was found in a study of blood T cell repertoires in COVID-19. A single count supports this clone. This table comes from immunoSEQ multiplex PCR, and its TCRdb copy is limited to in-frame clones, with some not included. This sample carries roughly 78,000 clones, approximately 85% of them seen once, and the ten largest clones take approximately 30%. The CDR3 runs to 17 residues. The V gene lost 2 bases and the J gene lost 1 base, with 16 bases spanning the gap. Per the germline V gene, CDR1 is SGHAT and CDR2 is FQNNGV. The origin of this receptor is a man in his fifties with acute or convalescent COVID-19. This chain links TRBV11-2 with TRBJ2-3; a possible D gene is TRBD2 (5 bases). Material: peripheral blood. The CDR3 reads CASSLTLLSGGTDTQYF. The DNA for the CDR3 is TGTGCCAGCAGCTTAACCCTCCTAAGCGGAGGCACAGATACGCAGTATTTT.